These 26 T cell receptor beta chains originate from one sample sequenced in a study of vaccination effects on CD4 cells after COVID-19. Assay: immunoSEQ multiplex PCR; the TCRdb copy retains only in-frame clones and omits some. The data contain over 10,000 clones, 73% of them singletons. Their recognized antigens are unknown. Antigen-specific CD4+ T cell clonotypes were called by their expansion after viral peptide-pool culture in ViraFEST. With 10 to 11 days of culture completed, CD4+ T cells were isolated. SARS-CoV-2 infection was confirmed by PCR in the person between March and December 2020. Each participant was administered two doses of either the BNT162b2 or the mRNA-1273 vaccine. Sequenced material: CD4+ T cells from PBMCs cultured with HCoV-NL63 spike peptides, taken after COVID-19 vaccination. The receptors stem from a human donor who had a prior SARS-CoV-2 infection.

This rearrangement joins TRBV2 to TRBJ1-6; D gene ambiguous. Germline loops: CDR1 SNHLY, CDR2 FYNNEI. The ends were cut back, 6 bases at V and 4 bases at J, with 10 bases in the middle. The CDR3 runs to 14 residues. The DNA of the CDR3 is TGTGCCAGCAGCGTGGGCGGGTATAATTCACCCCTCCACTTT. Protein sequence: CASSVGGYNSPLHF.

The rearrangement joins TRBV7-9 to TRBJ2-3; D gene uncertain. Germline V gene lookup returns CDR1 SEHNR and CDR2 FQNEAQ (reference sequence). The CDR3 spans 13 residues. Trimming left V 3 bases short and J 2 bases short, with 6 bases between. CDR3 nucleotide sequence: TGTGCCAGCAGCTTCCGGCTCACAGATACGCAGTATTTT. It yields the protein CASSFRLTDTQYF. Based on the CDR3 plus reference TRBV7-9 and TRBJ2-3, the full variable domain is DTGVSQNPRHKITKRGQNVTFRCDPISEHNRLYWYRQTLGQGPEFLTYFQNEAQLEKSRLLSDRFSAERPKGSFSTLEIQRTEQGDSAMYLCASSFRLTDTQYFGPGTRLTVL.

The J gene is TRBJ1-5, the V gene TRBV15; no clear D. From germline, CDR1 is LNHNV and CDR2 YYDKDF (reference sequence). The CDR3 extends over 13 amino acids. The V end lost 0 bases, the J end lost 1 base, and 1 base lay between the germline ends. This CDR3 reads CATSRESNQPQHF. The CDR3 DNA reads TGTGCCACCAGCAGAGAGAGCAATCAGCCCCAGCATTTT. The full variable domain, in which reference TRBV15 and TRBJ1-5 provide the parts outside the CDR3, is DAMVIQNPRYQVTQFGKPVTLSCSQTLNHNVMYWYQQKSSQAPKLLFHYYDKDFNNEADTPDNFQSRRPNTSFCFLDIRSPGLGDTAMYLCATSRESNQPQHFGDGTRLSIL.

This clone was found once. The chain joins TRBV20-1 to TRBJ1-2; perhaps TRBD1 as D (6 bases). The CDR3 length is 10 residues. Germline V gene data show CDR1 as DFQATT and CDR2 as SNEGSKA (reference sequence). The CDR3, as DNA: TGCGGGGGCCTAGGGAATGGCTACACCTTC. Encoded protein: CGGLGNGYTF.

The chain has TRBV7-2 and TRBJ2-7; the match to TRBD2 covers 10 bases. This CDR3 is built from 14 residues. CDR1 is SGHTA, CDR2 FQGNSA, per germline. Trimming removed 5 bases from V and 1 base from J; junction bases left unmatched: 2. The CDR3 coding sequence is TGTGCCAGCAGCCAGCGGGAGGGATCCTACGAGCAGTACTTC. Translated, it gives CASSQREGSYEQYF.

The V gene is TRBV5-4, the J gene TRBJ2-3; D is undetermined. V lost 6 bases to trimming and J lost 3 bases, with 14 bases between them. Germline CDR1 reads SGHNT; CDR2 reads YYREEE (reference sequence). The CDR3 has 14 residues. This CDR3 reads CASNRGSTTDTQYF. The CDR3 DNA follows: TGTGCCAGCAATCGCGGTAGCACTACAGATACGCAGTATTTT.

V and J are TRBV20-1 and TRBJ2-7, with 7 bases matching TRBD1. From germline, CDR1 is DFQATT and CDR2 SNEGSKA (reference sequence). The CDR3 contains 14 residues. V gave up 3 bases and J gave up 2 bases; unmatched junction bases: 7. The CDR3 is CSASADRAPYEQYF. The CDR3 DNA follows: TGCAGTGCTAGTGCCGACAGGGCGCCCTACGAGCAGTACTTC.

The V gene is TRBV27, the J gene TRBJ2-2, with D tentatively TRBD2 (5 bases). The CDR3 has 15 amino acids. CDR1 MNHEY and CDR2 SMNVEV come from the germline V gene (reference sequence). Trimming removed 5 bases at V and 0 bases at J, with 10 bases between. CDR3 DNA sequence: TGTGCCAGCAGTATGGACGGGACGAACACCGGGGAGCTGTTTTTT. It yields the protein CASSMDGTNTGELFF.

The genes are TRBV5-6 and TRBJ1-6, with D hard to call. V lost 0 bases, J lost 8 bases, and 18 bases lay in between. The germline V gene encodes CDR1 SGHDT and CDR2 YYEEEE. CDR3 length: 17 residues. CDR3: CASSLGWASPNHSPLHF. CDR3 DNA sequence: TGTGCCAGCAGCTTGGGATGGGCCAGCCCGAACCATTCACCCCTCCACTTT.

The V gene is TRBV5-6, the J gene TRBJ2-1; D gene ambiguous. This CDR3 region has 11 residues. V lost 2 bases and J lost 3, with 0 bases in between. In germline, CDR1 is SGHDT, CDR2 YYEEEE. DNA of the CDR3: TGTGCCAGCAGCTTCTACAATGAGCAGTTCTTC. It encodes CASSFYNEQFF.

The chain has TRBV3-1 (or the pseudogene TRBV3-2) and TRBJ1-6; D is ambiguous. The germline CDR1 and CDR2 sequences are LGHDT and YNNKEL (reference sequence). This CDR3 contains 13 residues. Trimming pared 0 bases from V and 7 bases from J, leaving 4 bases between. CDR3 sequence (DNA): TGTGCCAGCAGCCAAGACAAAAATTCACCCCTCCACTTT. Its protein is CASSQDKNSPLHF.

This clone was counted a few times. The chain couples TRBV5-1 to TRBJ2-7, with unresolved D. With 0 bases removed from V and 3 bases from J, the gap between germline ends came to 7 bases. CDR3 size: 13 residues. CDR1 SGHRS and CDR2 YFSETQ come from the germline V gene. In nucleotides, the CDR3 is TGCGCCAGCAGCTTGGGCAGAGACTACGAGCAGTACTTC. Amino acid sequence: CASSLGRDYEQYF.

The chain combines TRBV11-2 with TRBJ2-3, with 8 bases aligning to TRBD2. This CDR3 has 16 amino acids. CDR1 is SGHAT and CDR2 is FQNNGV in the germline V gene. Trimming removed 2 bases from V and 4 bases from J; junction bases left unmatched: 8. CDR3 nucleotides: TGTGCCAGCAGCTTACGGGGGCGGGGGGCCTCAGATACGCAGTATTTT. It is translated as CASSLRGRGASDTQYF.

This rearrangement joins TRBV11-2 to TRBJ2-3; D ambiguous. Germline CDR1 reads SGHAT; CDR2 reads FQNNGV. With 5 bases removed from V and 4 bases from J, the gap between germline ends came to 7 bases. This CDR3 is built from 12 residues. CDR3 residues: CASSERADTQYF. CDR3 coding DNA: TGTGCCAGCAGCGAACGGGCAGATACGCAGTATTTT.

J is TRBJ1-1 and V is TRBV7-2; D not certain. The CDR3 contains 13 residues. Trimming pared 3 bases from V and 1 base from J, leaving 6 bases between. Germline CDR1 reads SGHTA; CDR2 reads FQGNSA. The CDR3 sequence is CASSFPRNTEAFF. In DNA form, the CDR3 reads TGTGCCAGCAGCTTCCCTAGGAACACTGAAGCTTTCTTT.

The chain combines TRBV7-9 with TRBJ2-5, with D tentatively TRBD2 (6 bases). V was trimmed by 8 bases and J by 2 bases, leaving 12 bases between them. The germline CDR1 and CDR2 sequences are SEHNR and FQNEAQ (reference sequence). CDR3 size: 13 residues. The CDR3 DNA is TGTGCCAGCGTCCGGGACTCTCAAGAGACCCAGTACTTC. It codes for CASVRDSQETQYF.

The chain couples TRBV5-4 to TRBJ2-1; the match to TRBD2 covers 12 bases. Germline V gene data show CDR1 as SGHNT and CDR2 as YYREEE (reference sequence). CDR3 length equals 15 residues. Trimming removed 1 base from V and 8 bases from J; junction bases left unmatched: 4. DNA of the CDR3: TGTGCCAGCAGCTTGACTAGCGGGGGGATGGATGAGCAGTTCTTC. Translated, it gives CASSLTSGGMDEQFF.

The table lists this clone with a few counts. The chain couples TRBV29-1 to TRBJ2-1, with D perhaps assigned TRBD1 or TRBD2 (6 bases each). CDR1 is SQVTM and CDR2 is ANQGSEA in the germline V gene. V lost 7 bases, J lost 2 bases, and 21 bases lay in between. This CDR3 region has 16 residues. The CDR3 sequence: CSGGAGWGMTYNEQFF. The CDR3 DNA follows: TGCAGCGGGGGGGCAGGGTGGGGAATGACCTACAATGAGCAGTTCTTC.

This clone has only one observation. The chain couples TRBV2 to TRBJ2-5; D is uncertain. This CDR3 spans 12 amino acids. From germline, CDR1 is SNHLY and CDR2 FYNNEI. Trimming took off 5 bases at V and 2 bases at J, with 6 bases between the two ends. The CDR3 bases are TGTGCCAGCAGTACGGAACAAGAGACCCAGTACTTC. Protein product: CASSTEQETQYF.

The table lists this clone with a count of one. V is TRBV5-1 and J is TRBJ2-5; D gene uncertain. The CDR3 totals 16 residues. Per the germline V gene, CDR1 is SGHRS and CDR2 is YFSETQ. The V end was cut by 6 bases, the J end by 0 bases, with 18 bases between. The CDR3 region has the DNA TGCGCCAGCACGCCAACCACTACGATGTACCAAGAGACCCAGTACTTC. Translated, it gives CASTPTTTMYQETQYF.

The V gene is TRBV20-1, the J gene TRBJ1-2; D is ambiguous. The germline V gene encodes CDR1 DFQATT and CDR2 SNEGSKA (reference sequence). This CDR3 spans 9 amino acids. The DNA of the CDR3 is TGCTGTCACCGGCGGGGCTACACCTTC. Translating gives CCHRRGYTF.

This clone was seen a few times. V usage is TRBV5-1 and J usage is TRBJ2-7; the D gene is possibly TRBD1 (5 bases). Trimming cost V 0 bases and J 6 bases, with 16 bases left between them. Per the germline V gene, CDR1 is SGHRS and CDR2 is YFSETQ. The CDR3 has 15 amino acids. In nucleotides, the CDR3 is TGCGCCAGCAGCTTGGACGCCTCAGGGTTAATCGAGCAGTACTTC. Amino acid sequence: CASSLDASGLIEQYF.

This clone was detected only once. The CDR3 reads CASSLPALAGDLGETQYF. The CDR3 DNA is TGCGCCAGCAGCTTGCCCGCTCTAGCGGGGGATCTGGGAGAGACCCAGTACTTC. The chain is built from TRBV5-1 and TRBJ2-5; TRBD2 matches 10 bases. The CDR3 loop spans 18 amino acids. The J segment lost 4 bases and the V segment lost 1 base, leaving 13 bases of the junction unmatched. Germline V gene lookup returns CDR1 SGHRS and CDR2 YFSETQ.

This sequence joins TRBV2 and TRBJ2-7; possibly TRBD2 for D (6 bases). With 5 bases removed from V and 1 base from J, the gap between germline ends came to 15 bases. This CDR3 comprises 15 residues. Germline V lookup: CDR1 SNHLY, CDR2 FYNNEI. In DNA, the CDR3 is TGTGCCAGCAGTCGGTCCGGGACTCTGTCCTACGAGCAGTACTTC. Amino acids: CASSRSGTLSYEQYF. The full variable domain, with the rest looked up from reference TRBV2 and TRBJ2-7, is EPEVTQTPSHQVTQMGQEVILRCVPISNHLYFYWYRQILGQKVEFLVSFYNNEISEKSEIFDDQFSVERPDGSNFTLKIRSTKLEDSAMYFCASSRSGTLSYEQYFGPGTRLTVT.

V and J are TRBV3-1 (or the pseudogene TRBV3-2) and TRBJ2-1; maybe TRBD1 (6 bases). Trimming took off 1 base at V and 6 bases at J, with 13 bases between the two ends. CDR1 LGHDT and CDR2 YNNKEL come from the germline V gene (reference sequence). The CDR3 contains 15 residues. CDR3 bases: TGTGCCAGCAGCCAAGGGACAGCGCGAAGCAATGAGCAGTTCTTC. It yields the protein CASSQGTARSNEQFF.

The V gene is TRBV7-2, the J gene TRBJ1-4; 7 bases map to TRBD1. The V and J ends lost 6 bases and 3 bases, in that order; junction bases with no gene match: 4. Germline CDR1 and CDR2: SGHTA and FQGNSA. This CDR3 is built from 14 residues. The CDR3 sequence: CASRPGTANEKLFF. The CDR3 DNA is TGTGCCAGCAGACCCGGGACAGCTAATGAAAAACTGTTTTTT.